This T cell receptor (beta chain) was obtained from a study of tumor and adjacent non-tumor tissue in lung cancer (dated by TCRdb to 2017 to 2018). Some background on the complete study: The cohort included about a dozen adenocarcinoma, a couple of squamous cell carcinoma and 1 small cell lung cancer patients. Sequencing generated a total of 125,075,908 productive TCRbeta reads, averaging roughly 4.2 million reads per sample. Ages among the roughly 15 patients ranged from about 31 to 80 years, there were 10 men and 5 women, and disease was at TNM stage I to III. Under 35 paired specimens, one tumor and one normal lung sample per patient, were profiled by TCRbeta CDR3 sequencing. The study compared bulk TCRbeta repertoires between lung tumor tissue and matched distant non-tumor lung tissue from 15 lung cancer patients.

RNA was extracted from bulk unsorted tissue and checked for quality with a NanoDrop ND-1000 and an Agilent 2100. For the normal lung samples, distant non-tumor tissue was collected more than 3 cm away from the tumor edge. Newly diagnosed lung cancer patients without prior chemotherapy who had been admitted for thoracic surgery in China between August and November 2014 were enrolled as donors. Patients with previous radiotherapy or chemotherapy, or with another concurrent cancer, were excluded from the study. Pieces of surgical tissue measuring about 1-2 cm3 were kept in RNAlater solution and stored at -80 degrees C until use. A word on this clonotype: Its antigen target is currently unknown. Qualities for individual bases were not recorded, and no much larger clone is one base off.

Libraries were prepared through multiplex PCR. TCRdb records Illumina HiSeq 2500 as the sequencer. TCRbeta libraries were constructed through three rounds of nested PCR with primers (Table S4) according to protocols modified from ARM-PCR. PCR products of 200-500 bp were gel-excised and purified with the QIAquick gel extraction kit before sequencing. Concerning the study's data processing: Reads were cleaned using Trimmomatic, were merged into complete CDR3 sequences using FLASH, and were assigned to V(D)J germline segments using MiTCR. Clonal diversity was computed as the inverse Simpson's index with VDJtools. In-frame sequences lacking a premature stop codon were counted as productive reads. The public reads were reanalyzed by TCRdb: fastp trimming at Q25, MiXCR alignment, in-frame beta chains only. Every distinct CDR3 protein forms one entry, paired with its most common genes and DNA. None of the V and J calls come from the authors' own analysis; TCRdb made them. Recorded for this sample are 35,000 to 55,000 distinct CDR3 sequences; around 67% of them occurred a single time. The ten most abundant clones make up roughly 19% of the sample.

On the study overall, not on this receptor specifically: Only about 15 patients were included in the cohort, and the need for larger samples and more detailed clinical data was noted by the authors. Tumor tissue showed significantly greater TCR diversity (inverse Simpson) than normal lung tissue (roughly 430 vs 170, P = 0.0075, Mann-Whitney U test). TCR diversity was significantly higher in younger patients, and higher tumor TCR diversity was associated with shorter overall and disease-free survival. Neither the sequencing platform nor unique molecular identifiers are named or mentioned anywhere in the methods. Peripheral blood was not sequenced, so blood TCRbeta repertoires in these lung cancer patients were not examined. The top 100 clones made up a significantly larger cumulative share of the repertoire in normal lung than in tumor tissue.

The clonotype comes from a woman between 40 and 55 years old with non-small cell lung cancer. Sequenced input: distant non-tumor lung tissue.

The base sequence is TGTGCCAGCGGGACAGGTTTGGGAAACACCATATATTTT. The resulting protein is CASGTGLGNTIYF. The V and J segments used are TRBV11-2 and TRBJ1-3; TRBD1 aligns with 8 central bases. The germline V end is reduced by 8 bases and the J end by 4 bases; junction bases left unmatched: 4. Reading the germline V gene gives CDR1 SGHAT and CDR2 FQNNGV. From its cysteine to its phenylalanine, the CDR3 spans 13 amino acids. The read is trimmed to its CDR3 DNA, 39 bases read in frame from base 1. Reference TRBV11-2 and TRBJ1-3 genes cover what lies past the CDR3, so the full variable domain is EAGVAQSPRYKIIEKRQSVAFWCNPISGHATLYWYQQILGQGPKLLIQFQNNGVVDDSQLPKDRFSAERLKGVDSTLKIQPAKLEDSAVYLCASGTGLGNTIYFGEGSWLTVV.